One sample yielded the 29 T cell receptor beta chains listed below, sequenced in a study of blood T cell repertoires in COVID-19 (dated by TCRdb to 2020 to 2021). Receptor amplification or capture employed the immunoSEQ multiplex PCR assay. The table comes from immuneACCESS by way of TCRdb, which keeps in-frame sequences with V and J called. Part of the clones is missing from these tables; in studies checked, under half for an unresolved V gene and the rest for unknown reasons. In all, the sample holds fewer than 200,000 clones, and 81% of those were seen once. The ten largest clones take up around 5.1% of the sample. The sequencing input was PBMCs or T cells enriched from blood (not recorded which). Source of these receptors: a woman between 40 and 50 years old with acute COVID-19.

The V and J genes are TRBV7-9 and TRBJ2-5; TRBD2 is a possible D gene (7 bases). CDR1 is SEHNR and CDR2 is FQNEAQ in the germline V gene (reference sequence). The V end was cut by 7 bases, the J end by 3 bases, with 15 bases between. CDR3 size: 14 residues. In DNA, the CDR3 is TGTGCCAGCACCCTTAGGGGGGGCGAAGAGACCCAGTACTTC. It translates to CASTLRGGEETQYF.

The chain carries TRBV7-8 and TRBJ1-2; no reliable D call. The CDR3 has 13 amino acids. Germline V CDR1 and CDR2: SGHVS, FQNEAQ. V was shortened by 5 bases and J by 4 bases, with 11 bases between the two germline ends. CDR3: CASSPAGVYGYTF. Written as DNA, the CDR3 is TGTGCCAGCAGCCCCGCTGGAGTCTATGGCTACACCTTC.

Many counts were recorded for this clone. The chain couples TRBV5-1 to TRBJ2-3; 8 nucleotides agree with TRBD2. There are 17 residues in the CDR3. The V gene end was trimmed by 0 bases and the J gene end by 4 bases; junction bases not matched to a gene: 10. Germline V lookup: CDR1 SGHRS, CDR2 YFSETQ. The CDR3 spells CASSLASAGGWADTQYF. The CDR3 DNA reads TGCGCCAGCAGCTTGGCTAGCGCGGGAGGCTGGGCAGATACGCAGTATTTT.

V and J are TRBV30 and TRBJ1-6; D is perhaps TRBD1 (6 bases). Germline assignment: CDR1 GTSNPN and CDR2 SVGIG (reference sequence). CDR3 length: 15 amino acids. Trimming stripped 0 bases from V and 5 bases from J, with 11 bases between. DNA of the CDR3: TGTGCCTGGAGTGTAGACAGGAACCATAATTCACCCCTCCACTTT. Protein sequence: CAWSVDRNHNSPLHF.

The sample holds a few counts of this clone. This chain joins TRBV5-5 and TRBJ2-7; 7 nucleotides line up with TRBD2. The ends lost 7 bases at V and 0 bases at J; junction bases unmatched: 13. This CDR3 is built from 16 residues. The V gene's germline CDR1 is SGHKS and CDR2 YYEKEE (reference sequence). The DNA for the CDR3 is TGTGCCAGCTCCCTGGGGCCTAGCGGAGGCTCCTACGAGCAGTACTTC. Translation: CASSLGPSGGSYEQYF. Looking up the rest from reference TRBV5-5 and TRBJ2-7 gives the full variable domain: DAGVTQSPTHLIKTRGQQVTLRCSPISGHKSVSWYQQVLGQGPQFIFQYYEKEERGRGNFPDRFSARQFPNYSSELNVNALLLGDSALYLCASSLGPSGGSYEQYFGPGTRLTVT.

This clone was found a few times. The V and J genes are TRBV6-4 and TRBJ2-6; D uncertain. V was shortened by 5 bases and J by 0 bases, with 5 bases between the two germline ends. Germline CDR1 and CDR2: MRHNA and SNTAGT. This CDR3 comprises 14 residues. Here the CDR3 reads CASSPGSGANVLTF. The CDR3 bases are TGTGCCAGCAGTCCGGGCTCTGGGGCCAACGTCCTGACTTTC.

This clone was seen only a few times. The gene calls are TRBV6-4 and TRBJ2-7; D is possibly TRBD2 (6 bases). Between the trimmed V and J ends, which lost 3 bases and 5 bases, there was a span of 17 bases. The germline CDR1 and CDR2 sequences are MRHNA and SNTAGT. The CDR3 totals 15 residues. The CDR3 protein is CASSEQAGRGDEQYF. The CDR3 DNA sequence: TGTGCCAGCAGTGAACAAGCGGGTAGGGGTGACGAGCAGTACTTC.

The chain recombines TRBV7-2 with TRBJ1-3; D may be TRBD1 (6 bases). V lost 5 bases, J lost 0 bases, and 14 bases lay in between. The CDR3 spans 16 residues. CDR1 SGHTA and CDR2 FQGNSA come from the germline V gene. CDR3 coding DNA: TGTGCCAGCAGCCTTAGTTTAGGGGGCTCTGGAAACACCATATATTTT. Its translation: CASSLSLGGSGNTIYF.

This chain uses TRBV5-1 with TRBJ2-7, with 12 bases fitting TRBD2. The CDR3 covers 17 residues. Trimming removed 4 bases from V and 3 bases from J; junction bases left unmatched: 11. The germline V gene has CDR1 SGHRS and CDR2 YFSETQ. The CDR3 here is CASSPGGLAGQNYEQYF. The CDR3 DNA is TGCGCCAGCAGCCCGGGCGGACTAGCGGGACAAAACTACGAGCAGTACTTC.

The genes are TRBV5-4 and TRBJ1-1, with D possibly TRBD1 on 5 matching bases. The CDR3 spans 12 residues. Per germline, CDR1 SGHNT and CDR2 YYREEE (reference sequence). V lost 2 bases to trimming and J lost 6 bases, with 8 bases between them. CDR3 residues: CASSFRGAEAFF. Written as DNA, the CDR3 is TGTGCCAGCAGCTTTAGGGGCGCTGAAGCTTTCTTT.

The chain is built from TRBV25-1 and TRBJ1-2, with D perhaps matching TRBD1 (6 bases). Germline CDR1 is MGHDK and CDR2 is SYGVNS. This CDR3 contains 15 residues. V was shortened by 4 bases and J by 4 bases, with 16 bases between the two germline ends. In DNA form, the CDR3 reads TGTGCCAGCAGTGCGTTGGGGGGGCACGCCTATGGCTACACCTTC. It yields the protein CASSALGGHAYGYTF.

Only one count was recorded for this clone. V usage is TRBV19 and J usage is TRBJ1-6, with TRBD1 as a possible D gene (5 bases). V was cut by 7 bases and J by 12 bases, with 19 bases left in between. Germline lookup yields CDR1 LNHDA and CDR2 SQIVND (reference sequence). The CDR3 consists of 14 residues. The CDR3 region has the DNA TGTGCCAGTAAAGGGGACTACCCGGCGGGACCCCTCCACTTT. Protein sequence: CASKGDYPAGPLHF. The full variable domain, rest sourced from reference TRBV19 and TRBJ1-6, is DGGITQSPKYLFRKEGQNVTLSCEQNLNHDAMYWYRQDPGQGLRLIYYSQIVNDFQKGDIAEGYSVSREKKESFPLTVTSAQKNPTAFYLCASKGDYPAGPLHFGNGTRLTVT.

DNA for the CDR3: TGCGCCAGCAGCTGGCCCTTAGCGGCTGGGGAGCTGTTTTTT. Amino acids: CASSWPLAAGELFF. The chain combines TRBV5-1 with TRBJ2-2, with D perhaps matching TRBD2 (6 bases). Trimming pared 3 bases from V and 8 bases from J, leaving 14 bases between. The V gene's germline CDR1 is SGHRS and CDR2 YFSETQ. This CDR3 spans 14 amino acids.

The chain couples TRBV10-3 to TRBJ2-6; TRBD1 agrees at 10 bases. The trim removed 7 bases at V and 0 bases at J, leaving 9 bases unmatched. This CDR3 is built from 18 residues. Germline V gene data show CDR1 as ENHRY and CDR2 as SYGVKD. CDR3 DNA: TGTGCCATCAATGCAGGACAGGGGGGGACCTCTGGGGCCAACGTCCTGACTTTC. Protein: CAINAGQGGTSGANVLTF.

The gene calls are TRBV10-3 and TRBJ2-7, with 7 bases fitting TRBD1. The CDR3 loop spans 14 amino acids. J was trimmed by 3 bases and V by 6 bases; bases with no gene match: 8. Germline lookup yields CDR1 ENHRY and CDR2 SYGVKD. The CDR3 region is CAIRPARQGYEQYF. The CDR3 region has the DNA TGTGCCATCAGGCCCGCCAGACAGGGCTACGAGCAGTACTTC.

The V call is TRBV5-1, the J call TRBJ2-2; the match to TRBD2 covers 7 bases. The CDR3 contains 16 residues. CDR1 and CDR2 (germline): SGHRS, YFSETQ. V gave up 0 bases and J gave up 7 bases; unmatched junction bases: 9. The CDR3 loop reads CASSLVAGVGVGELFF. CDR3 nucleotide sequence: TGCGCCAGCAGCTTGGTGGCGGGAGTCGGAGTCGGGGAGCTGTTTTTT.

The chain joins TRBV11-1 to TRBJ2-1; D possibly corresponds to TRBD2 (6 bases). This CDR3 is 12 amino acids long. From germline, CDR1 is SGHAT and CDR2 FQDESV (reference sequence). The V gene lost 2 bases and the J gene lost 7 bases, with 6 bases spanning the gap. The CDR3 protein is CASSLLANEQFF. CDR3 in DNA: TGTGCCAGCAGCTTACTAGCGAATGAGCAGTTCTTC.

V usage is TRBV9 and J usage is TRBJ2-2; the match to TRBD2 covers 8 bases. The V segment lost 0 bases and the J segment 6 bases; nucleotides outside the gene matches: 1. The CDR3 runs to 14 residues. Germline assignment: CDR1 SGDLS and CDR2 YYNGEE. Here the CDR3 DNA reads TGTGCCAGCAGCGTAGGCGGGAGGTCCGGGGAGCTGTTTTTT. Encoded protein: CASSVGGRSGELFF.

The J gene is TRBJ2-5, the V gene TRBV7-9; the match to TRBD1 covers 10 bases. This CDR3 has 14 residues. Unmatched junction bases numbered 3, after V lost 5 bases and J lost 3 bases. Germline CDR1 is SEHNR and CDR2 is FQNEAQ (reference sequence). CDR3 nucleotide sequence: TGTGCCAGCAGCCCGGGACAGGGGAAAGAGACCCAGTACTTC. Its translation is CASSPGQGKETQYF.

V and J are TRBV5-6 and TRBJ2-7, with 7 bases that match TRBD2. Trimming removed 1 base from V and 0 bases from J; junction bases left unmatched: 7. Germline CDR1 reads SGHDT; CDR2 reads YYEEEE. This CDR3 is built from 16 residues. CDR3 protein: CASSLFAGASSYEQYF. The CDR3, as DNA: TGTGCCAGCAGCTTGTTTGCGGGAGCCAGCTCCTACGAGCAGTACTTC.

The rearrangement links TRBV11-2 to TRBJ1-2; tentative D call: TRBD1 (5 bases). Germline values: CDR1 SGHAT, CDR2 FQNNGV. The CDR3 runs 16 residues. The V and J ends lost 2 bases and 3 bases respectively, with 16 bases between them. For the CDR3, the DNA is TGTGCCAGCAGCTTATCATCAGGGTTGGTTCACTATGGCTACACCTTC. This codes for CASSLSSGLVHYGYTF.

The J gene is TRBJ2-1, the V gene TRBV5-1; D perhaps matches TRBD2 (5 bases). This CDR3 is built from 13 residues. Germline CDR1 SGHRS, CDR2 YFSETQ. Between the trimmed V and J ends, which lost 0 bases and 8 bases, there was a span of 9 bases. DNA of the CDR3: TGCGCCAGCAGCTTGGGGGAGTTTTATGAGCAGTTCTTC. Amino acids: CASSLGEFYEQFF.

The V call is TRBV2, the J call TRBJ1-3, with TRBD1 as a possible D gene (5 bases). The length of the CDR3 is 14 residues. The germline V gene has CDR1 SNHLY and CDR2 FYNNEI. Trimming shortened V by 7 bases and J by 0 bases, and 10 bases separated the two germline ends. The CDR3 nucleotides read TGTGCCAGCATAGGGGACTCCTCTGGAAACACCATATATTTT. This encodes CASIGDSSGNTIYF.

The CDR3 region has the DNA TGTGCCAGCAGTGCGCCTTCCGGGACAGGGTTCTACGAGCAGTACTTC. Encoded protein: CASSAPSGTGFYEQYF. The genes are TRBV25-1 and TRBJ2-7; 9 nucleotides line up with TRBD1. Germline V gene sequence: CDR1 MGHDK, CDR2 SYGVNS. Trimming cost V 4 bases and J 3 bases; bases outside gene matches: 10. This CDR3 region has 16 residues.

This sequence joins TRBV18 and TRBJ2-1, with D maybe TRBD1 (5 bases). Trimming cost V 0 bases and J 2 bases, with 11 bases left between them. The CDR3 is 16 amino acids. Germline assignment: CDR1 KGHSH and CDR2 LQKENI. For the CDR3, the DNA is TGTGCCAGCTCACCACCCGGCAGGGCCGCCTACAATGAGCAGTTCTTC. This sequence encodes CASSPPGRAAYNEQFF. Based on the CDR3 plus reference TRBV18 and TRBJ2-1, the full variable domain is NAGVMQNPRHLVRRRGQEARLRCSPMKGHSHVYWYRQLPEEGLKFMVYLQKENIIDESGMPKERFSAEFPKEGPSILRIQQVVRGDSAAYFCASSPPGRAAYNEQFFGPGTRLTVL.

J is TRBJ2-1 and V is TRBV3-1 (or the pseudogene TRBV3-2); 14 bases map to TRBD2. Germline V gene sequence: CDR1 LGHDT, CDR2 YNNKEL (reference sequence). The CDR3 totals 16 residues. Trimming at V came to 1 base and at J to 9 bases, leaving 5 bases not matched to a gene. The CDR3 DNA reads as TGTGCCAGCAGCCAAGTGGGGACTAGCGGGAGTCGTGAGCAGTTCTTC. This translates into CASSQVGTSGSREQFF.

CDR3 coding DNA: TGTGCCAGCAGCTCAGCGGAGCAGTACTTC. Its translation is CASSSAEQYF. The gene calls are TRBV7-3 and TRBJ2-7; D is ambiguous. Germline-derived CDR1 and CDR2 are SGHTA and FQGTGA. Trimming removed 4 bases from V and 7 bases from J, with 5 bases in between. The CDR3 consists of 10 residues.

The V gene is TRBV4-1, the J gene TRBJ1-1; 8 bases map to TRBD1. Germline values: CDR1 MGHRA, CDR2 YSYEKL. V lost 5 bases to trimming and J lost 4 bases; unmatched junction nucleotides: 9. This CDR3 contains 15 residues. The CDR3 sequence: CASSGTGRAGTEAFF. The CDR3 nucleotides read TGCGCCAGCAGCGGGACAGGTAGGGCGGGCACTGAAGCTTTCTTT.

This clone was counted a single time. This chain connects TRBV5-1 to TRBJ1-3, with D perhaps TRBD1 (5 bases). The CDR3 loop spans 17 amino acids. V shed 0 bases and J shed 0 bases, with 13 bases lying between them. Germline CDR1 and CDR2: SGHRS and YFSETQ. This CDR3 reads CASSLVAVGGSGNTIYF. The CDR3 region has the DNA TGCGCCAGCAGCTTGGTGGCGGTCGGGGGCTCTGGAAACACCATATATTTT. The full variable domain, its missing parts supplied by reference TRBV5-1 and TRBJ1-3, is KAGVTQTPRYLIKTRGQQVTLSCSPISGHRSVSWYQQTPGQGLQFLFEYFSETQRNKGNFPGRFSGRQFSNSRSEMNVSTLELGDSALYLCASSLVAVGGSGNTIYFGEGSWLTVV.